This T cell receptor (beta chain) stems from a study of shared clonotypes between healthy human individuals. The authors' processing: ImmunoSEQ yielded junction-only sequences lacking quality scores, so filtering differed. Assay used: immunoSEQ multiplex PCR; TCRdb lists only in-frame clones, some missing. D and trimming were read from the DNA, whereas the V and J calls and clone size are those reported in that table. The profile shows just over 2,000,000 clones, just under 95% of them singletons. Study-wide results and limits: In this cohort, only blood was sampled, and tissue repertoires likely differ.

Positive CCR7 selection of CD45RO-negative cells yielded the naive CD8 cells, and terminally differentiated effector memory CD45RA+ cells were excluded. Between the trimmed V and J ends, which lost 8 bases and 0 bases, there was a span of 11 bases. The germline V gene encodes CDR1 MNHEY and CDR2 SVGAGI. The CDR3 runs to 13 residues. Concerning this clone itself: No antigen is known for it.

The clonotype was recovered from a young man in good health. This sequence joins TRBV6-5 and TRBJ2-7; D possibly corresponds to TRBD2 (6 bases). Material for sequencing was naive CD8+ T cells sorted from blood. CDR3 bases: TGTGCCAGCCGGATGGGGGGCTCCTACGAGCAGTACTTC. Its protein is CASRMGGSYEQYF.